A single sample gave rise to the 12 T cell receptor beta chains below, sequenced in a study of T cell responses to AZD1222 COVID-19 vaccine. Sequenced by immunoSEQ multiplex PCR; TCRdb stores in-frame clones only, minus some. The sample comprises more than 95,000 clones, about 89% of which are singletons, and under 8.5% rests with the top ten. Sequenced material: peripheral blood, taken on day 0 of AZD1222 vaccination. The receptors were sampled from an adult in good health.

This clone was observed a handful of times. The chain couples TRBV19 to TRBJ1-3; D unresolved. Germline CDR1 is LNHDA and CDR2 is SQIVND (reference sequence). This CDR3 has 16 residues. The V and J ends lost 0 bases and 4 bases respectively, with 13 bases between them. The chain's CDR3 is CASSIDRGEDGNTIYF. The CDR3 region has the DNA TGTGCCAGTAGTATAGATCGGGGAGAAGACGGAAACACCATATATTTT.

The rearrangement uses TRBV9 and TRBJ2-5; TRBD2 aligns across 8 bases. V gave up 4 bases and J gave up 1 base; unmatched junction bases: 3. The CDR3 extends over 14 amino acids. Germline lookup yields CDR1 SGDLS and CDR2 YYNGEE. In DNA form, the CDR3 reads TGTGCCAGCAGCCCCGGGAGGGGCCAAGAGACCCAGTACTTC. Its translation is CASSPGRGQETQYF.

This clone was seen just once. The rearrangement uses TRBV6-2 or TRBV6-3 and TRBJ2-3, with no clear D. Trimming removed 2 bases from V and 4 bases from J, with 4 bases in between. The CDR3 length is 12 residues. Germline-derived CDR1 and CDR2 are MNHEY and SVGEGT. CDR3 sequence (DNA): TGTGCCAGCAGTTACCCCCCAGATACGCAGTATTTT. Protein product: CASSYPPDTQYF.

This clone was counted between two and nine times. The chain employs TRBV24-1 and TRBJ1-2, with 7 bases identical to TRBD1. Germline loops: CDR1 KGHDR, CDR2 SFDVKD. The CDR3 is 16 amino acids. V shed 2 bases, J shed 4 bases, and the junction held 9 bases outside the gene matches. The CDR3 sequence is CATSDSRQGWAYGYTF. CDR3 nucleotides: TGTGCCACCAGTGATTCCCGACAGGGTTGGGCCTATGGCTACACCTTC.

The chain employs TRBV7-9 and TRBJ2-7, with D possibly matching TRBD1 (5 bases). The germline gives CDR1 SEHNR, CDR2 FQNEAQ (reference sequence). Deletions cut 2 bases from V and 3 bases from J, with 8 bases between. The CDR3 length is 13 residues. CDR3 amino acids: CASSLTGVYEQYF. The DNA of the CDR3 is TGTGCCAGCAGCTTAACAGGAGTCTACGAGCAGTACTTC.

The CDR3 sequence: CASRPTSGSVKSYEQYF. The CDR3, as DNA: TGTGCCAGCAGACCTACTAGCGGGAGTGTCAAGTCCTACGAGCAGTACTTC. The rearrangement links TRBV27 to TRBJ2-7; 11 bases line up with TRBD2. Unmatched junction bases numbered 11, after V lost 6 bases and J lost 1 base. The CDR3 is 17 residues long. Looked up from germline, CDR1 is MNHEY and CDR2 is SMNVEV (reference sequence).

The chain joins TRBV2 to TRBJ1-3; D remains ambiguous. Trimming cost V 7 bases and J 4 bases, with 14 bases left between them. This CDR3 region has 14 residues. In germline, CDR1 is SNHLY, CDR2 FYNNEI. In nucleotides, the CDR3 is TGTGCCAGCACCCAGCGGGGAACCGGAAACACCATATATTTT. This codes for CASTQRGTGNTIYF.

As DNA, the CDR3 is TGTGCCAGTAAGACTCCAAACACCGGGGAGCTGTTTTTT. This codes for CASKTPNTGELFF. This rearrangement joins TRBV7-3 to TRBJ2-2; no reliable D call. There are 13 residues in the CDR3. In germline, CDR1 is SGHTA, CDR2 FQGTGA. The V end lost 9 bases, the J end lost 2 bases, and 10 bases lay between the germline ends.

The rearrangement uses TRBV21-1 and TRBJ2-7; no check of the table's D call, TRBD1, against the DNA was made. TRBV21-1 is a recognized pseudogene. The CDR3 covers 15 residues. CDR3 amino acids: CATLQSRDISYEQYF. The CDR3 DNA reads as TGTGCCACACTCCAATCGAGGGACATCTCCTACGAGCAGTACTTC.

This chain uses TRBV18 with TRBJ2-4, with no clear D. The CDR3 is 15 residues long. V lost 6 bases and J lost 0, with 12 bases in between. From germline, CDR1 is KGHSH and CDR2 LQKENI. The CDR3 is CASSPLKVAKNIQYF. The DNA of the CDR3 is TGTGCCAGCTCCCCATTGAAAGTAGCCAAAAACATTCAGTACTTC.

The V and J genes are TRBV19 and TRBJ2-1, with 9 bases identical to TRBD2. V shed 3 bases and J 3 bases; nucleotides not matched to a gene: 6. CDR1 LNHDA and CDR2 SQIVND come from the germline V gene (reference sequence). This CDR3 has 16 amino acids. CDR3 coding DNA: TGTGCCAGTAGTATCCTGGGAGCGGGGGGCTACAATGAGCAGTTCTTC. It encodes CASSILGAGGYNEQFF.

The chain couples TRBV5-1 to TRBJ2-6, with D unclear. The length of the CDR3 is 15 residues. Trimming removed 2 bases from V and 0 bases from J, with 6 bases in between. Germline CDR1 and CDR2: SGHRS and YFSETQ. CDR3 DNA sequence: TGCGCCAGCAGCTTCGGCCGCTCTGGGGCCAACGTCCTGACTTTC. Its protein is CASSFGRSGANVLTF. The full variable domain, completed using reference TRBV5-1 and TRBJ2-6, is KAGVTQTPRYLIKTRGQQVTLSCSPISGHRSVSWYQQTPGQGLQFLFEYFSETQRNKGNFPGRFSGRQFSNSRSEMNVSTLELGDSALYLCASSFGRSGANVLTFGAGSRLTVL.